The sequence of this T cell receptor (beta chain) was determined in a study of OX40 agonist ivuxolimab in advanced cancers. CDR1 and CDR2 from the germline V gene are ENHRY and SYGVKD. V lost 6 bases, J lost 6 bases, and 12 bases lay in between. The CDR3 runs to 14 residues. Libraries were prepared by immunoSEQ multiplex PCR; TCRdb keeps only in-frame clonotypes and omits some of them. This sample yields roughly 86,000 clones, of which approximately 90% are seen a single time; 6.5% to 9% belongs to the top ten. This clone was observed once. This sequence was found in an adult with an advanced solid tumor such as melanoma, head and neck, liver or kidney cancer. The V gene is TRBV10-3, the J gene TRBJ2-6; a possible D gene is TRBD2 (5 bases). This material consisted of CD4+ or CD8+ T cells sorted from blood, taken in a trial of the OX40 agonist ivuxolimab. The CDR3 sequence is CAIRRTEEANVLTF. CDR3 bases: TGTGCCATCAGGCGGACTGAAGAGGCCAACGTCCTGACTTTC.